This TCR beta chain derives from a study of T cell repertoires in cytomegalovirus infection. At the level of the study: Matching HLA type, along with CMV infection, was indicated by public TCR beta signatures.

As regards this clonotype: What it binds is unknown.

Germline CDR1 LNHDA, CDR2 SQIVND (reference sequence). The CDR3 extends over 15 amino acids. Trimming cost V 3 bases and J 2 bases; bases outside gene matches: 6. Whole-study results and caveats: CMV carriers having the relevant HLA were flagged by cumulative public TCR beta family frequency. In two of eight donors, the top clonotype was HLA-C-restricted CMV-specific.

Using its own MiXCR run on the reads, TCRdb lists one record per CDR3 protein. The profile shows 510,000 or so distinct CDR3 sequences, around 27% of them singletons. Sequencing was done on a sample of PBMCs. This chain connects TRBV19 to TRBJ1-2; TRBD1 agrees at 7 bases. This receptor was taken from a human donor in good health (CMV status not recorded). Some clones in this sample may be carry-over from other donors' samples. CDR3 nucleotides: TGTGCCAGTAGTATCGGCGGGGACAGAAACTATGGCTACACCTTC. Its translation is CASSIGGDRNYGYTF.